The next 8 T cell receptor beta chains were all read from a single sample in a study of radiotherapy plus CTLA-4 blockade in lung cancer. Measured with immunoSEQ multiplex PCR; TCRdb has only the in-frame clones, and not every one. There are some 15,000 clones in the sample; about two thirds occur only once, and 46% lies in the top ten. The sample consisted of peripheral blood, taken from a patient treated with radiotherapy plus ipilimumab. The receptors stem from a human donor with non-small cell lung cancer whose response to radiotherapy plus ipilimumab could not be evaluated.

With regard to this clone: At the DNA level, this CDR3 is encoded by other sequences in the same sample as well. The gene calls are TRBV27 and TRBJ1-2; D gene uncertain. CDR1 MNHEY and CDR2 SMNVEV come from the germline V gene (reference sequence). This CDR3 has 17 amino acids. Trimming stripped 2 bases from V and 2 bases from J, with 18 bases between. Here the CDR3 reads CASSLRGLGGRNYGYTF. Written as DNA, the CDR3 is TGTGCCAGCAGTTTAAGAGGGCTCGGAGGGCGCAACTATGGCTACACCTTC.

J is TRBJ1-4 and V is TRBV7-9, with a possible D match to TRBD1 (5 bases). The CDR3 length is 15 residues. Germline CDR1 SEHNR, CDR2 FQNEAQ (reference sequence). V dropped 4 bases and J dropped 5 bases, with 14 bases sitting between them. CDR3 nucleotide sequence: TGTGCCAGCAGCTGGGGGGACGGCGCAAATGAAAAACTGTTTTTT. As protein: CASSWGDGANEKLFF.

The J gene is TRBJ2-6, the V gene TRBV2, with a possible D match to TRBD2 (6 bases). The V and J ends lost 6 bases and 6 bases respectively, with 6 bases between them. The germline V gene encodes CDR1 SNHLY and CDR2 FYNNEI. The CDR3 spans 12 residues. CDR3: CASRREANVLTF. The CDR3 DNA reads TGTGCCAGCAGGCGGGAGGCCAACGTCCTGACTTTC.

This clone has a handful of counts. This sequence joins TRBV5-1 and TRBJ1-1; the D is unclear. V was shortened by 0 bases and J by 5 bases, with 17 bases between the two germline ends. This CDR3 spans 16 amino acids. CDR1 and CDR2 (germline): SGHRS, YFSETQ. The CDR3 protein is CASSLGVASGDTEAFF. DNA for the CDR3: TGCGCCAGCAGCTTGGGGGTGGCGAGCGGGGATACTGAAGCTTTCTTT.

J is TRBJ2-3 and V is TRBV28, with D uncertain. CDR1 and CDR2 (germline): MDHEN, SYDVKM. The CDR3 covers 15 residues. V gave up 2 bases and J gave up 1 base, with 10 bases separating them. The CDR3 spells CASSLRVQGTDTQYF. In DNA form, the CDR3 reads TGTGCCAGCAGTTTACGCGTCCAGGGCACAGATACGCAGTATTTT.

This chain connects TRBV11-2 to TRBJ1-6, with 7 bases that match TRBD1. This CDR3 comprises 16 residues. From germline, CDR1 is SGHAT and CDR2 FQNNGV. The V segment lost 2 bases and the J segment 6 bases; nucleotides outside the gene matches: 7. The CDR3 DNA reads TGTGCCAGCAGCTTATTAGCACAGGGGCTTAATTCACCCCTCCACTTT. Translation gives CASSLLAQGLNSPLHF.

The V call is TRBV5-1, the J call TRBJ1-2; D possibly corresponds to TRBD1 (5 bases). Trimming took off 0 bases at V and 6 bases at J, with 9 bases between the two ends. Germline assignment: CDR1 SGHRS and CDR2 YFSETQ. This CDR3 spans 13 amino acids. The DNA for the CDR3 is TGCGCCAGCAGCTTGGTGGGGGAGGATGGCTACACCTTC. This codes for CASSLVGEDGYTF.

The chain joins TRBV18 to TRBJ2-1; 11 bases fit TRBD2. The CDR3 runs to 17 residues. The germline V gene has CDR1 KGHSH and CDR2 LQKENI. The V gene end was trimmed by 2 bases and the J gene end by 4 bases; junction bases not matched to a gene: 7. The CDR3 loop is CASSPSPGLADYNEQFF. In DNA, the CDR3 is TGTGCCAGCTCACCAAGCCCGGGACTAGCGGATTACAATGAGCAGTTCTTC. Variable domain in full (rest from reference TRBV18 and TRBJ2-1): NAGVMQNPRHLVRRRGQEARLRCSPMKGHSHVYWYRQLPEEGLKFMVYLQKENIIDESGMPKERFSAEFPKEGPSILRIQQVVRGDSAAYFCASSPSPGLADYNEQFFGPGTRLTVL.